A selection of T cell receptor beta chains follows, all from one sample in a study of regulatory T cells in long-lasting Graves disease. TCRdb reanalysed the multiplex PCR reads using MiXCR and keeps one entry per CDR3 protein. The sample lists about 320,000 distinct CDR3 sequences; 18% were seen once. The specimen was peripheral blood mononuclear cells (PBMCs), collected at new diagnosis, from a patient treated with antithyroid drugs. The receptors originated from a female donor with Graves disease. The CDR3 runs from the conserved cysteine through the conserved F or W. The D gene is left open where the match is weak. Expanded clones are given a class, and other clones once, few, many or no size at all.

>NA|TRBJ1-4|TRBV27|few|15
TGTGCCAGCAGTTCCATGGGAGGACACAATGAAAAACTGTTTTTT
CASSSMGGHNEKLFF
>NA|TRBJ1-4|TRBV7-9|many|18
TGTGCCAGCATTCGGGGGTTGAGTTCCGGTGCAACTAATGAAAAACTGTTTTTT
CASIRGLSSGATNEKLFF
>NA|TRBJ2-1|TRBV9|few|15
TGTGCCAGCAGCGTAAGTGGTGGCTCCTACAATGAGCAGTTCTTC
CASSVSGGSYNEQFF
>NA|TRBJ2-2|TRBV7-3|many|16
TGTGCCAGCGCCAAGCTACAGATCGCGAACACCGGGGAGCTGTTTTTT
CASAKLQIANTGELFF
>NA|TRBJ2-6|TRBV6-1|few|17
TGTGCCAGCTCTTTTTTAAGGGGCCGCACTGGGGCCAACGTCCTGACTTTC
CASSFLRGRTGANVLTF
>NA|TRBJ1-5|TRBV4-1|NA|20
TGCGCCAGCAGCCAAGATTTGTTGGCAGGCAACAGGGCTAGCAATCAGCCCCAGCATTTT
CASSQDLLAGNRASNQPQHF
>NA|TRBJ1-1|TRBV2|NA|15
TGTGCCACTAACAGAGGGTCCGCTGGGGACACTGAAGCTTTCTTT
CATNRGSAGDTEAFF
>NA|TRBJ1-1|TRBV5-1|many|16
TGCGCCAGCAGCCCAGACAGGATACATATGAACACTGAAGCTTTCTTT
CASSPDRIHMNTEAFF
>NA|TRBJ2-2|TRBV5-1|many|15
TGCGCCAGCAGCTATGAAACAGGGTCCGGCGGGGAGCTGTTTTTT
CASSYETGSGGELFF
>NA|TRBJ2-3|TRBV28|many|15
TGTGCCAGCAGTTTCGGCCCTCTTGACACAGATACGCAGTATTTT
CASSFGPLDTDTQYF
>NA|TRBJ1-1|TRBV11-3|many|14
TGTGCCAGCAGCTTAGCGTGGCCGTCCAGGGAAGCTTTCTTT
CASSLAWPSREAFF
>NA|TRBJ1-2|TRBV10-3|many|14
TGTGCCATCACCGATCTGGGAGAGGTCCGTGGCTACACCTTC
CAITDLGEVRGYTF
>NA|TRBJ2-3|TRBV20-1|many|14
TGCAGTGTGGGAGGGGGCGGAAGCACAGATACGCAGTATTTT
CSVGGGGSTDTQYF
>NA|TRBJ2-1|TRBV27|many|18
TGTGCCAGCAGTTTATCTTTCTTCTCAACCCTAAAATACAATGAGCAGTTCTTC
CASSLSFFSTLKYNEQFF
>NA|TRBJ2-7|TRBV12-3/TRBV12-4|many|12
TGTGCCAGCAGTTTAGGGCTCCCTCAGCAGTACTTC
CASSLGLPQQYF
>NA|TRBJ2-7|TRBV5-6|NA|18
TGTGCCAGCAGCCGACTGGATCGCGGAGGAGCACGCACGGACGGGCAGTACTTC
CASSRLDRGGARTDGQYF
>TRBD2|TRBJ2-3|TRBV9|NA|15
TGTGCCAGCAGCGCTAGCGGGAGGGCCGCAGATACGCAGTATTTT
CASSASGRAADTQYF
>TRBD2|TRBJ2-1|TRBV20-1|NA|18
TGCAGTGCTAGAGGAACTAGGACTAGCGGGGCGTCCTACAATGAGCAGTTCTTC
CSARGTRTSGASYNEQFF
>NA|TRBJ2-5|TRBV2|many|13
TGTGCCAGCCGCCCGGGGCTCCAAGAGACCCAGTACTTC
CASRPGLQETQYF
>TRBD2|TRBJ2-3|TRBV28|NA|17
TGTGCCAGCAGTTTGCTTTCCGCGGGAGGGCGCACAGATACGCAGTATTTT
CASSLLSAGGRTDTQYF
>TRBD1|TRBJ2-1|TRBV7-9|NA|16
TGTGCCAGCAGCCTAAGGGACAGGGGTTCTTACAATGAGCAGTTCTTC
CASSLRDRGSYNEQFF
>NA|TRBJ2-3|TRBV20-1|many|12
TGCAGTGCTGATGGGGTCGCAGATACGCAGTATTTT
CSADGVADTQYF
>NA|TRBJ2-5|TRBV11-2|many|15
TGTGCCAGCACCAGGTGGGGGCTGTACCAAGAGACCCAGTACTTC
CASTRWGLYQETQYF
>NA|TRBJ2-3|TRBV9|many|12
TGTGCCAGCAGCCCGCACGCGGATACGCAGTATTTT
CASSPHADTQYF
>NA|TRBJ1-3|TRBV20-1|NA|13
TGCAGTGCCCGCCAGGGGTCAGGAAACACCATATATTTT
CSARQGSGNTIYF
>NA|TRBJ2-7|TRBV28|many|13
TGTGCCAGCAGTTCCTCCCGTAACAGGGCAAGAATCTTC
CASSSSRNRARIF
>NA|TRBJ1-4|TRBV19|many|16
TGTGCCAGTAGTATGACACTCGCAGGCGTAGAGGAAAAACTGTTTTTT
CASSMTLAGVEEKLFF
>NA|TRBJ1-5|TRBV2|many|14
TGTGCCAGCAGTAGTGGCTATAGCAATCAGCCCCAGCATTTT
CASSSGYSNQPQHF
>TRBD2|TRBJ2-7|TRBV6-2/TRBV6-3|many|18
TGTGCCAGCAGTCGCCCGACTCGAGGAGCGGGGGGGGTTTACGAGCAGTACTTC
CASSRPTRGAGGVYEQYF
>NA|TRBJ1-5|TRBV10-2|many|12
TGCGCCAGCGGACAGACGTATCAGCCCCAGCATTTT
CASGQTYQPQHF
>TRBD1|TRBJ1-4|TRBV28|NA|16
TGTGCCAGCAGTCCCCTGGACAGGGGAGGTATTGAAAAACTGTTTTTT
CASSPLDRGGIEKLFF
>TRBD1|TRBJ1-6|TRBV5-4|many|14
TGTGCCAGCAGCTTGTTTGGGACAGAATCACCCCTCCACTTT
CASSLFGTESPLHF
>NA|TRBJ2-2|TRBV6-2/TRBV6-3|many|14
TGTGCCAGCAGTCCCCGAGGGCTAACCGGGGAGCTGTTTTTT
CASSPRGLTGELFF
>NA|TRBJ2-2|TRBV24-1|many|12
TGTGCCACCAGTGATCCCCTCGCGGAGCTGTTTTTT
CATSDPLAELFF
>NA|TRBJ2-7|TRBV10-3|many|13
TGTGCCATCAGTGAGGGGGGATCCTACGAGCAGTACTTC
CAISEGGSYEQYF
>NA|TRBJ1-6|TRBV10-3|many|13
TGTGCCACGGGGACGGAGGTTGGGTCACCCCTCCACTTT
CATGTEVGSPLHF
>TRBD1|TRBJ2-5|TRBV12-3/TRBV12-4|NA|13
TGTGCCAGCAGTCGACAGGGCCCGGAGACCCAGTACTTC
CASSRQGPETQYF
>TRBD2|TRBJ2-3|TRBV11-2|once|17
TGTGCCAGCAGCTTAGGTAGCGGGAGAGTCGGCACAGATACGCAGTATTTT
CASSLGSGRVGTDTQYF
>TRBD2|TRBJ2-7|TRBV7-9|few|15
TGTGCCAGCAGCCCCTGGAGCGGGAGCCTCTACGAGCAGTACTTC
CASSPWSGSLYEQYF
>NA|TRBJ2-3|TRBV5-8|few|15
TGTGCCGGCAGCTTGTTGACGACAAGCACAGATACGCAGTATTTT
CAGSLLTTSTDTQYF
>TRBD2|TRBJ2-1|TRBV2|many|16
TGTGCCAGCAGTGAAGAACTAGCGGGAGGTTTGGGTGAGCAGTTCTTC
CASSEELAGGLGEQFF
>NA|TRBJ2-3|TRBV9|many|14
TGTGCCAGCAGCTCTAGTCTGGTGTCAGATACGCAGTATTTT
CASSSSLVSDTQYF
>NA|TRBJ2-3|TRBV3-1|many|14
TGTGCCAGCAGCCAAGCACTTGGGACAGATACGCAGTATTTT
CASSQALGTDTQYF
>NA|TRBJ2-3|TRBV11-2|NA|18
TGTGCCAGCAGCTTAGCCATTGGGGGTAGCCGAGCGGCAGATACGCAGTATTTT
CASSLAIGGSRAADTQYF
>TRBD2|TRBJ2-7|TRBV7-8|NA|19
TGTGCCAGCAGCGATCCGTCGGGGACTAGCGGGAGACGCTCCTACGAGCAGTACTTC
CASSDPSGTSGRRSYEQYF
>TRBD1|TRBJ2-5|TRBV11-3|few|19
TGTGCCAGCAGCGCCGGGACAGGGGTCGCGGGAGGACACCAAGAGACCCAGTACTTC
CASSAGTGVAGGHQETQYF
>NA|TRBJ2-2|TRBV13|many|19
TGTGCCAGCAGCAATGTAGGAGCCATCAACCTGAAAAACACCGGGGAGCTGTTTTTT
CASSNVGAINLKNTGELFF
>TRBD2|TRBJ2-7|TRBV20-1|few|15
TGCAGTGCCCTAGCCTCGGGAGGCCAGCTGGACGAGCAGTACTTC
CSALASGGQLDEQYF
>NA|TRBJ1-1|TRBV7-9|many|14
TGTGCCAGCACCTGGGCAGGGTCCAACACTGAAGCTTTCTTT
CASTWAGSNTEAFF
>NA|TRBJ2-7|TRBV7-6|NA|17
TGTGCCAGCAGCTTAGGGTTAGGGGGACCTAATTCCTACGAGCAGTACTTC
CASSLGLGGPNSYEQYF
>TRBD2|TRBJ2-1|TRBV12-3/TRBV12-4|many|15
TGTGCCAGCAGACACGGACTAGCGGGAGACAATGAGCAGTTCTTC
CASRHGLAGDNEQFF
>TRBD2|TRBJ2-6|TRBV27|many|16
TGTGCCAGCAGTTCTAGCGGACCTCTAGGGGCCAACGTCCTGACTTTC
CASSSSGPLGANVLTF
>TRBD2|TRBJ2-3|TRBV2|many|15
TGTGCCAGCAGGTCGACTAGCGGGAGGGCAGATACGCAGTATTTT
CASRSTSGRADTQYF
>NA|TRBJ2-6|TRBV6-2/TRBV6-3|many|16
TGTGCCAGCAGTTACCTCGACCTTTCTGGGGCCAACGTCCTGACTTTC
CASSYLDLSGANVLTF
>NA|TRBJ2-1|TRBV7-8|many|12
TGTGCCAGCAGCTTCCCCGGGACTCTGCAGTTCTTC
CASSFPGTLQFF
>NA|TRBJ2-1|TRBV3-1|NA|16
TGTGCCAGCAGCCAAGAATCCAGCGGCATATACAATGAGCAGTTCTTC
CASSQESSGIYNEQFF
>TRBD1|TRBJ2-2|TRBV12-3/TRBV12-4|many|15
TGTGCCAGCAGTAAACGACAGGGGCGCCCCGGGGAGCTGTTTTTT
CASSKRQGRPGELFF
>NA|TRBJ1-5|TRBV5-5|many|17
TGTGCCAGCAGCTTGGCGGCGGGTACAGGGAGCAATCAGCCCCAGCATTTT
CASSLAAGTGSNQPQHF
>TRBD2|TRBJ2-7|TRBV2|many|13
TGTGCCAGCTTGCGGGAGGGCTTGGGCGAGCAGTACTTC
CASLREGLGEQYF
>TRBD1|TRBJ1-5|TRBV29-1|NA|15
TGCAGCGTTGTGGACAGGGGGATTAGCAATCAGCCCCAGCATTTT
CSVVDRGISNQPQHF